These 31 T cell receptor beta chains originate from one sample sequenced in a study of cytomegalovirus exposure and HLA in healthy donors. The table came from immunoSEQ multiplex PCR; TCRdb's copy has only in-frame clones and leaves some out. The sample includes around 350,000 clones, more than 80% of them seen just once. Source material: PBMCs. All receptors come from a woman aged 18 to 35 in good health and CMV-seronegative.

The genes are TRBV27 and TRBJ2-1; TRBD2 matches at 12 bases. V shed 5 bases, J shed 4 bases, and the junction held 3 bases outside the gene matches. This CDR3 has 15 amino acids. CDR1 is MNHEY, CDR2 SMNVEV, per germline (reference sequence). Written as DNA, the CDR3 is TGTGCCAGCAGTCGGACTAGCGGGATGTACAATGAGCAGTTCTTC. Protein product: CASSRTSGMYNEQFF.

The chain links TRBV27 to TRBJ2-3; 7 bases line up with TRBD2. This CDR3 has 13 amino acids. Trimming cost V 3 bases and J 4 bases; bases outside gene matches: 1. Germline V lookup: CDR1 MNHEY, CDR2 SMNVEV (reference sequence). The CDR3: CASSLGGSDTQYF. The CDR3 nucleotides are TGTGCCAGCAGTTTGGGAGGGTCAGATACGCAGTATTTT.

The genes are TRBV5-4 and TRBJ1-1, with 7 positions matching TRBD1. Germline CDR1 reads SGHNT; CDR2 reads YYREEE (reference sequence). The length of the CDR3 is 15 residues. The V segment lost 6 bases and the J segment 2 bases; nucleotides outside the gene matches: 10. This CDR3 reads CASTPTGLPNTEAFF. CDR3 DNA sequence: TGTGCCAGCACCCCGACAGGGCTACCCAACACTGAAGCTTTCTTT.

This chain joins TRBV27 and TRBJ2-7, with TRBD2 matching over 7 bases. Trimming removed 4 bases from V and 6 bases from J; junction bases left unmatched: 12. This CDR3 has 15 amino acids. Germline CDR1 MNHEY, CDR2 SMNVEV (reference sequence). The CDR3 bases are TGTGCCAGCAGTTCCCGGACTAGGTCCTCCCTCGAGCAGTACTTC. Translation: CASSSRTRSSLEQYF.

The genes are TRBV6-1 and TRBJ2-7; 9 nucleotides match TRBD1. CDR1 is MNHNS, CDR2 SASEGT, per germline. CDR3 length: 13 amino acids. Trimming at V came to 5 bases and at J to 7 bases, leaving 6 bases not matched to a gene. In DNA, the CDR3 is TGTGCCAGCAGTTCACAGGGGGCGAATGAGCAGTACTTC. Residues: CASSSQGANEQYF.

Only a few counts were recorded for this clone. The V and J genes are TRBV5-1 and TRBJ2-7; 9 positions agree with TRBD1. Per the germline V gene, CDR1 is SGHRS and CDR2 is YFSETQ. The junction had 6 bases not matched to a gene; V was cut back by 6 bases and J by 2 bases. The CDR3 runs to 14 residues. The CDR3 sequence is CASIGTGKAYEQYF. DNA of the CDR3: TGCGCCAGCATCGGGACAGGGAAGGCCTACGAGCAGTACTTC.

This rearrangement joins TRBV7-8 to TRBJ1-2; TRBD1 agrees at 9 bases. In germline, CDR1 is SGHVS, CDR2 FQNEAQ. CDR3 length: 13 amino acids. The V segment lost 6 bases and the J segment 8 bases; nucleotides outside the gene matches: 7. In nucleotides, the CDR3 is TGTGCCAGCAGAGGGGCGACAGGGGGAGGCTACACCTTC. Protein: CASRGATGGGYTF.

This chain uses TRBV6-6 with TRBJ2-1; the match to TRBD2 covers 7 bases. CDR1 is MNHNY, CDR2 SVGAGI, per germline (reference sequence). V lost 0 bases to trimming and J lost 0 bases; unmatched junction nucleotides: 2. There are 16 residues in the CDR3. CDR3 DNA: TGTGCCAGCAGTTACTCAGGGAGGGACTCCTACAATGAGCAGTTCTTC. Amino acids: CASSYSGRDSYNEQFF.

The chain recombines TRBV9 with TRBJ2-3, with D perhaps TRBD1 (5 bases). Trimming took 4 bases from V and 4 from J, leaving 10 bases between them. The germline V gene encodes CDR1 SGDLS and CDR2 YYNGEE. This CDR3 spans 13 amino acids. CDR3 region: CASSPSTADTQYF. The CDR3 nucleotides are TGTGCCAGCAGCCCCTCGACAGCAGATACGCAGTATTTT.

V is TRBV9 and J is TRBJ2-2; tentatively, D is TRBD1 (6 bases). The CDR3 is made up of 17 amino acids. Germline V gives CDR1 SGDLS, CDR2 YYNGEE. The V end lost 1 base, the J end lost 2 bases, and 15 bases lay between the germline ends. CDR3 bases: TGTGCCAGCAGCGTATCACCGGGACACATAAACACCGGGGAGCTGTTTTTT. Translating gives CASSVSPGHINTGELFF.

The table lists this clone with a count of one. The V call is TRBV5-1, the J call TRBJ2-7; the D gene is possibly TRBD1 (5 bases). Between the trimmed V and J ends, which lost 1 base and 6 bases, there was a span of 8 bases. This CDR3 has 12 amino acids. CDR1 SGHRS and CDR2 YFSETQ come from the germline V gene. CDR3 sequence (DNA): TGCGCCAGCAGCTTGCAGGGTATCGAGCAGTACTTC. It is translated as CASSLQGIEQYF.

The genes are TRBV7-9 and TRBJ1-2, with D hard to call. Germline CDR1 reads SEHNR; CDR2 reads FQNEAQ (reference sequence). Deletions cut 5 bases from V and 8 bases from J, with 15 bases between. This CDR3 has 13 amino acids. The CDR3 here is CASSTQDLMGYTF. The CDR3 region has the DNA TGTGCCAGCAGCACTCAGGATCTTATGGGCTACACCTTC. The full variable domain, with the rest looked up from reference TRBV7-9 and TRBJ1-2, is DTGVSQNPRHKITKRGQNVTFRCDPISEHNRLYWYRQTLGQGPEFLTYFQNEAQLEKSRLLSDRFSAERPKGSFSTLEIQRTEQGDSAMYLCASSTQDLMGYTFGSGTRLTVV.

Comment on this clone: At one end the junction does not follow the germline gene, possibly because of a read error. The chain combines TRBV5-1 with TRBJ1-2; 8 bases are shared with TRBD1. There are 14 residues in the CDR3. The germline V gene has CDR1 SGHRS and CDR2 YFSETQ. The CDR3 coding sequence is TGCGCCAGCGGGTCGACAGGGGACGACTATGACTACACCTTC. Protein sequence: CASGSTGDDYDYTF.

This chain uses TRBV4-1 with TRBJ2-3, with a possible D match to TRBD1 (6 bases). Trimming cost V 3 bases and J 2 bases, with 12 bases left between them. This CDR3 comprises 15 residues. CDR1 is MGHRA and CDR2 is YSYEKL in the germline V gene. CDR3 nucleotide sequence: TGCGCCAGCAGCCATTCCGCAGGGGCCACAGATACGCAGTATTTT. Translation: CASSHSAGATDTQYF.

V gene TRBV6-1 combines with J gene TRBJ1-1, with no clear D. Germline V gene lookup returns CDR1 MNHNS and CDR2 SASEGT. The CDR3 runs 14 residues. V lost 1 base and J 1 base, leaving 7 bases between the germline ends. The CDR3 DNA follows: TGTGCCAGCAGTGAAGGGTTAGAGAACACTGAAGCTTTCTTT. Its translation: CASSEGLENTEAFF.

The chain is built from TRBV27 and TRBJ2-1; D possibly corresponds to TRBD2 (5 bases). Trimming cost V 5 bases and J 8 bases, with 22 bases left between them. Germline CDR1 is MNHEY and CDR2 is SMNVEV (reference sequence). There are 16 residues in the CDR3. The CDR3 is CASSPDTVWELHEQFF. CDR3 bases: TGTGCCAGCAGTCCAGACACCGTTTGGGAGTTACATGAGCAGTTCTTC.

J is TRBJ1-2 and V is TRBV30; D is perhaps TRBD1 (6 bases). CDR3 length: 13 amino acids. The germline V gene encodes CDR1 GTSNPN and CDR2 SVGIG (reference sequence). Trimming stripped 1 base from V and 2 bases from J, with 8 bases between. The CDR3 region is CAWSDGQNYGYTF. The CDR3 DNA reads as TGTGCCTGGAGTGACGGACAGAACTATGGCTACACCTTC. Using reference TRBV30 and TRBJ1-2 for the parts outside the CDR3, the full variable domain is SQTIHQWPATLVQPVGSPLSLECTVEGTSNPNLYWYRQAAGRGLQLLFYSVGIGQISSEVPQNLSASRPQDRQFILSSKKLLLSDSGFYLCAWSDGQNYGYTFGSGTRLTVV.

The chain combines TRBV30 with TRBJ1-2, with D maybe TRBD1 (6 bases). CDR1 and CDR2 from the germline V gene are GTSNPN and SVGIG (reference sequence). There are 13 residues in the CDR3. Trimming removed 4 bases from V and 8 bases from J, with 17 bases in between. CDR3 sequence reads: CAWMQNRVNGYTF. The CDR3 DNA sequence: TGTGCCTGGATGCAGAACAGGGTTAACGGCTACACCTTC. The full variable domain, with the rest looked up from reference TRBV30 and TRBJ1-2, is SQTIHQWPATLVQPVGSPLSLECTVEGTSNPNLYWYRQAAGRGLQLLFYSVGIGQISSEVPQNLSASRPQDRQFILSSKKLLLSDSGFYLCAWMQNRVNGYTFGSGTRLTVV.

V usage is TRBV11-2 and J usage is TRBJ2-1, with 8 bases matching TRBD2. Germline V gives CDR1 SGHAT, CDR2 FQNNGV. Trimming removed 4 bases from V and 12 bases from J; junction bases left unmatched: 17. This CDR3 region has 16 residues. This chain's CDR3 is CASSSVTSGGGLGQFF. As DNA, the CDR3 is TGTGCCAGCAGCTCCGTTACTAGCGGAGGCGGTCTCGGGCAGTTCTTC.

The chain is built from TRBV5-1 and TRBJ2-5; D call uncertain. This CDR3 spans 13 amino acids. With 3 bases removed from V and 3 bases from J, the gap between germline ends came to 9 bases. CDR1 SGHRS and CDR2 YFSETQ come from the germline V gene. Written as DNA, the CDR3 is TGCGCCAGCAGCTCGGTGGTTGAAGAGACCCAGTACTTC. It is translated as CASSSVVEETQYF.

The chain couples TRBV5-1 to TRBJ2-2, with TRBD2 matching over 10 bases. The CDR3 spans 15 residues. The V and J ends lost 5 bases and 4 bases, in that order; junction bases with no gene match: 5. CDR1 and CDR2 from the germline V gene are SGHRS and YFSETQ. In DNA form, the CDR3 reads TGCGCCAGCAGTTCGACTAGCGGGTTCACCGGGGAGCTGTTTTTT. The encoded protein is CASSSTSGFTGELFF.

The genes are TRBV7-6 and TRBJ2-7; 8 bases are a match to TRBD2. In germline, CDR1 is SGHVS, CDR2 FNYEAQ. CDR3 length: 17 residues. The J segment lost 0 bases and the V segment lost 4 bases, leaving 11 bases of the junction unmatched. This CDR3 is CASSSPEGSGSSYEQYF. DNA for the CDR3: TGTGCCAGCAGCTCCCCCGAGGGGAGCGGGAGCTCCTACGAGCAGTACTTC.

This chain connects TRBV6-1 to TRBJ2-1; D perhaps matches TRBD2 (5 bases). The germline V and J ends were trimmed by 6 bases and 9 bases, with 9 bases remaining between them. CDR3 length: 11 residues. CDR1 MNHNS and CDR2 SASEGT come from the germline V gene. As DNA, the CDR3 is TGTGCCAGCAGATGGACTGGTGAGCAGTTCTTC. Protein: CASRWTGEQFF.

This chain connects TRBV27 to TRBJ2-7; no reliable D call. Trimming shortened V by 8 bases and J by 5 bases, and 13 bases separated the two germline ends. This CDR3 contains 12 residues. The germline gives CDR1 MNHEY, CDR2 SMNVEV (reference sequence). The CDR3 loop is CASGGWQNEQYF. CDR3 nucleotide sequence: TGTGCCAGCGGCGGTTGGCAAAACGAGCAGTACTTC.

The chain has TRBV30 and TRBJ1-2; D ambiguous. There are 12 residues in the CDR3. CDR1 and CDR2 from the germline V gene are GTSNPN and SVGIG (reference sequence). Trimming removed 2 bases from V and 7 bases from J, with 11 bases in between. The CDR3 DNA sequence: TGTGCCTGGAGTACGACGAGGATTGGCTACACCTTC. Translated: CAWSTTRIGYTF.

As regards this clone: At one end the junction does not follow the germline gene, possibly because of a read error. The CDR3 DNA sequence: TGTGCCAGCAGTCCTAGCGATCAGCCCCAGCATTTT. Residues: CASSPSDQPQHF. This chain links TRBV28 with TRBJ1-5; D is unclear. CDR3 size: 12 residues. Germline V lookup: CDR1 MDHEN, CDR2 SYDVKM.

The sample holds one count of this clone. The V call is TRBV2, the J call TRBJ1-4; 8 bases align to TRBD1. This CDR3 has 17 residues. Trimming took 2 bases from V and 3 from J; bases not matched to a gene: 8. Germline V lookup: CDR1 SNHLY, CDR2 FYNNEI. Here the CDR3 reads CASSEPSGGLANEKLFF. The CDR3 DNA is TGTGCCAGCAGTGAACCTTCAGGGGGCCTAGCTAATGAAAAACTGTTTTTT. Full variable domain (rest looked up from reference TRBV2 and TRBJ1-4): EPEVTQTPSHQVTQMGQEVILRCVPISNHLYFYWYRQILGQKVEFLVSFYNNEISEKSEIFDDQFSVERPDGSNFTLKIRSTKLEDSAMYFCASSEPSGGLANEKLFFGSGTQLSVL.

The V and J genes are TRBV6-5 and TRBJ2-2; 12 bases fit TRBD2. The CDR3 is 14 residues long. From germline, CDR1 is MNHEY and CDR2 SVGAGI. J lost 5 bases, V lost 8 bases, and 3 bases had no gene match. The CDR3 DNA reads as TGTGCCAGCTTGACTAGCGGGGGTACCGGGGAGCTGTTTTTT. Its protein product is CASLTSGGTGELFF.

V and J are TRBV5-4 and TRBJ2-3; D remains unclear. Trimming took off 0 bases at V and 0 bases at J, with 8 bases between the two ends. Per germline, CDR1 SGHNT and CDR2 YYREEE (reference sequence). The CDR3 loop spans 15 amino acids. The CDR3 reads CASSLVVSSTDTQYF. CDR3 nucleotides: TGTGCCAGCAGCTTGGTAGTGTCTAGCACAGATACGCAGTATTTT.

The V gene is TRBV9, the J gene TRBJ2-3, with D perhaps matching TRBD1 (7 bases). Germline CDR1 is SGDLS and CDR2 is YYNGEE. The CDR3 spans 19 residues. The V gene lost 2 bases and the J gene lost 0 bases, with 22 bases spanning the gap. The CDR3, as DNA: TGTGCCAGCAGCGTGAGGGGGCGGGGAAACGGAGGGAGCACAGATACGCAGTATTTT. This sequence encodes CASSVRGRGNGGSTDTQYF. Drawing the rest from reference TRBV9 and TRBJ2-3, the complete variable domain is DSGVTQTPKHLITATGQRVTLRCSPRSGDLSVYWYQQSLDQGLQFLIQYYNGEERAKGNILERFSAQQFPDLHSELNLSSLELGDSALYFCASSVRGRGNGGSTDTQYFGPGTRLTVL.

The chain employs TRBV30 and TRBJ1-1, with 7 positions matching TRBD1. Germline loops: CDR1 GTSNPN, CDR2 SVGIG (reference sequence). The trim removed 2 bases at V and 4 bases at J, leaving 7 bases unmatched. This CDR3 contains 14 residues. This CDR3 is CAWSWGQISTEAFF. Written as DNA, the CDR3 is TGTGCCTGGAGTTGGGGACAGATTAGCACTGAAGCTTTCTTT.